This TCR beta chain emerged from a study of cytomegalovirus exposure and HLA in healthy donors. Study conclusions and caveats: Later on, an analysis found that several of the most significant clusters appeared to be linked to common viral pathogens, which included parvovirus B19.

The PCR ran on 60 Vbeta and 13 Jbeta primers. Profiling relied on immunoSEQ multiplex PCR, and the TCRdb table lists in-frame clones only, not all of them. The repertoire consists of around 190,000 clones, with roughly 9.5% occurring once and the leading ten covering about 1.2%. Points on this clone: Antigen specificity is unknown.

The receptor's source is a woman aged 25 to 39 in good health and CMV-seropositive. Source material: PBMCs.

In nucleotides, the CDR3 is TGCGCCAGCAGCCTTTCCGACCAGGTAATCCCCACTGAAGCTTTCTTT. Translated, it gives CASSLSDQVIPTEAFF. The chain has TRBV4-1 and TRBJ1-1; D is ambiguous. The V gene lost 4 bases and the J gene lost 4 bases, with 19 bases spanning the gap. The CDR3 length is 16 residues. The germline V gene encodes CDR1 MGHRA and CDR2 YSYEKL.